Included here is one T cell receptor beta chain sequence, with context. Its cognate antigen has yet to be identified. Per-base quality was not reported, and no clone a single base away is much larger than it. The data belong to a study of blood T cell repertoires in COVID-19 (dated by TCRdb to about 2020). Notes on the research overall: Samples covering the acute and convalescent phases of COVID-19 were provided by collaborators in the United States, Italy and Spain. The prospective study material was composed of cDNA or gDNA derived from T cells, B-cell-depleted T cells, or PBMCs. Deeply sampled blood TCRbeta repertoires from subjects exposed to, actively infected with, or recovered from COVID-19 were included in the dataset. The repertoires were made available in a free public database intended to serve as a resource for research on the immune response to SARS-CoV-2. Samples were obtained from the ongoing ImmuneRACE study (first 160 participants) and from 1,254 subjects provided by 6 global collaborators. Nearly every sample came with metadata listing a de-identified subject ID, COVID-19 status, age in years and sex. Where available, HLA class I and class II types were obtained from metadata supplied by the sample provider rather than from assay-based typing. On the study overall, not on this receptor specifically: The quantity of clinical and demographic metadata differed by source and by participant and was supplied without curation.

A second Seattle source provided samples from volunteer blood donors who had recovered from COVID-19. Collaborating institutions collected whole blood in K2EDTA tubes following their own protocols. For TCRbeta analysis, collaborators shipped samples as frozen whole blood, isolated PBMCs, or DNA extracted from either of those sample types. The immunoSEQ Assay, a bias-controlled multiplex PCR, was used to amplify TCRbeta CDR3 regions from genomic DNA. The study's processing was this. The number of nucleated cells in each sample was estimated from the amplification of reference gene primers within the assay. To quantify the absolute abundance of each unique TCRbeta CDR3 rearrangement, sequence reads were collapsed and filtered. For each sample, productive Simpson clonality was calculated as the square root of Simpson's diversity index across productive rearrangements. TCRdb took this table from immuneACCESS and kept in-frame rearrangements with V and J called. Such tables lack part of the clones; where checked against another copy, unresolved V genes explain under half of the gap, and the rest is unexplained. V, J and clone size are those of that table, while D and trimming were read from the DNA. This sample is represented by about 260,000 clones; approximately 89% of them were singletons. The ten biggest clones cover about 9.2% of the sample.

The V end gives up 5 bases and the J end 6 bases, leaving 4 bases in the junction not matched to a gene. Reading from cysteine to phenylalanine, the CDR3 counts 13 amino acids. Of all the DNA, just the CDR3 is kept, 39 bases in frame from base 1. The specimen was peripheral blood. Here the chain combines TRBV12-3 or TRBV12-4 and TRBJ2-4, and 7 junction bases match TRBD1. The receptor was isolated from a man in his forties who had recovered from COVID-19. The sequenced DNA is TGTGCCAGCAGTGTACAGGGGCTAAACATTCAGTACTTC. It specifies CASSVQGLNIQYF.